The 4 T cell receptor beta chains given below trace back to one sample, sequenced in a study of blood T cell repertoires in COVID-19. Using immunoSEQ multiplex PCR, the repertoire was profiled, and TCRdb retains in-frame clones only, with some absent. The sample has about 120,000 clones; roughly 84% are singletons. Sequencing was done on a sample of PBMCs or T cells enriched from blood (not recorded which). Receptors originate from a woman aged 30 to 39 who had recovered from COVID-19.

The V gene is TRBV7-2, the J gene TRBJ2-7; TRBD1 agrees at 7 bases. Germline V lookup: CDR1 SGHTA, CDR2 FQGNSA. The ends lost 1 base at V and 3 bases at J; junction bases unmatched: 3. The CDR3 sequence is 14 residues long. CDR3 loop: CASSLVTGDYEQYF. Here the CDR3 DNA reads TGTGCCAGCAGCTTAGTAACAGGGGACTACGAGCAGTACTTC.

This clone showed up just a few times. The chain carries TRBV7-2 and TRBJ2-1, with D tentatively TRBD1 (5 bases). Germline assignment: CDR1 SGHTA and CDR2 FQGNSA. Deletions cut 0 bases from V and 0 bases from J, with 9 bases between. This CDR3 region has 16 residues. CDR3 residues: CASSLAFGASYNEQFF. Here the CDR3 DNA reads TGTGCCAGCAGCTTAGCGTTTGGGGCCTCCTACAATGAGCAGTTCTTC.

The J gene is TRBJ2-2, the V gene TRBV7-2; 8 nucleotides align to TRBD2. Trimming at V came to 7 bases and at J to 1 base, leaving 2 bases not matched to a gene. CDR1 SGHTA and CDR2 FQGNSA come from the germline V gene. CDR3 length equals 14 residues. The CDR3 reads CASMRGVNTGELFF. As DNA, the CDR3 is TGTGCCAGCATGCGGGGGGTGAACACCGGGGAGCTGTTTTTT.

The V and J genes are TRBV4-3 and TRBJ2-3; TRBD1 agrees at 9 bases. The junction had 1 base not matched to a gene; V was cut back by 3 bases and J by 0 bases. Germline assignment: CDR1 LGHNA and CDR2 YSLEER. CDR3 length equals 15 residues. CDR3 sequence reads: CASSQGQGSTDTQYF. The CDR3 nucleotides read TGCGCCAGCAGCCAGGGACAGGGAAGCACAGATACGCAGTATTTT.